This passage covers 26 T cell receptor beta chains from one sample sequenced in a study of yellow fever vaccine responses in identical twins. Each CDR3 protein is one row after TCRdb ran MiXCR on the RT-PCR reads. The sample contains around 33,000 distinct CDR3 sequences, almost 60% of which appear only once. The sequences come from T cells from blood (PBMCs), unsorted or a sorted subset (not recorded which), collected before or after yellow fever vaccination (not recorded which). The receptors were gathered from a young woman who received the yellow fever vaccine.

V and J are TRBV6-9 and TRBJ2-3, with 7 bases lining up with TRBD2. Trimming at V came to 2 bases and at J to 4 bases, leaving 6 bases not matched to a gene. From germline, CDR1 is MNHGY and CDR2 SVAAGI. The CDR3 has 15 amino acids. CDR3 residues: CASSYGRGLSDTQYF. The CDR3 coding sequence is TGTGCCAGCAGTTATGGGCGGGGGTTGTCAGATACGCAGTATTTT.

The chain links TRBV10-1 to TRBJ2-5; 14 nucleotides align to TRBD2. Germline assignment: CDR1 WNHNN and CDR2 SYGVQD (reference sequence). J gave up 4 bases and V 4 bases, and 8 bases lay outside the gene matches. The CDR3 has 17 residues. This CDR3 reads CASSAGTSGSWGETQYF. The CDR3 bases are TGCGCCAGCAGTGCGGGGACTAGCGGGAGTTGGGGAGAGACCCAGTACTTC.

To note about this clonotype: One junction end disagrees with the germline gene, perhaps due to a read error. V is TRBV18 and J is TRBJ1-1, with D hard to call. Looked up from germline, CDR1 is KGHSH and CDR2 is LQKENI. The CDR3 totals 16 residues. CDR3 sequence: CASSPPHSRLNTEAFF. Written as DNA, the CDR3 is TGTGCCAGCTCGCCACCACATTCCAGGCTGAACACTGAAGCTTTCTTT.

This clonotype was counted between two and nine times. The V and J genes are TRBV18 and TRBJ1-4; D is perhaps TRBD1 (5 bases). CDR3 length equals 12 residues. Germline lookup yields CDR1 KGHSH and CDR2 LQKENI. V was clipped by 5 bases and J by 12 bases, with 13 bases between them. The CDR3 is CASSSRQIQLFF. CDR3 DNA: TGTGCCAGCTCATCAAGACAGATTCAACTGTTTTTT. Full variable domain (rest looked up from reference TRBV18 and TRBJ1-4): NAGVMQNPRHLVRRRGQEARLRCSPMKGHSHVYWYRQLPEEGLKFMVYLQKENIIDESGMPKERFSAEFPKEGPSILRIQQVVRGDSAAYFCASSSRQIQLFFGSGTQLSVL.

The chain is built from TRBV5-6 and TRBJ2-1, with 9 bases that match TRBD1. Germline trimming cut 4 bases from V and 4 bases from J; bases unmatched to any gene: 9. The CDR3 is 16 amino acids. Germline CDR1 SGHDT, CDR2 YYEEEE. The CDR3 DNA reads as TGTGCCAGCAGCGGGGGACCCGGGACAGGGTACAATGAGCAGTTCTTC. It translates to CASSGGPGTGYNEQFF.

V usage is TRBV7-8 and J usage is TRBJ2-2, with TRBD2 matching 9 bases. The CDR3 runs to 16 residues. Germline trimming cut 3 bases from V and 5 bases from J; bases unmatched to any gene: 7. CDR1 and CDR2 (germline): SGHVS, FQNEAQ. The CDR3 region has the DNA TGTGCCAGCAGCTTTCGAGCGGGAGGTGGGACCGGGGAGCTGTTTTTT. Its protein product is CASSFRAGGGTGELFF.

This clonotype was seen only a few times. The genes are TRBV20-1 and TRBJ1-5; D gene ambiguous. Per germline, CDR1 DFQATT and CDR2 SNEGSKA (reference sequence). V was trimmed by 4 bases and J by 5 bases, leaving 24 bases between them. The CDR3 sequence is 17 residues long. The CDR3 spells CSANQRATHSVDQPQHF. The CDR3 DNA follows: TGCAGTGCTAACCAGAGAGCAACCCACTCCGTCGATCAGCCCCAGCATTTT.

This clonotype was observed a few times. The V call is TRBV18, the J call TRBJ1-1; D call uncertain. CDR3 length: 14 residues. The germline V gene encodes CDR1 KGHSH and CDR2 LQKENI. V was pared by 6 bases and J by 1 base, with 12 bases between. As DNA, the CDR3 is TGTGCCAGCTCGCGGACCCTAGGGAACACTGAAGCTTTCTTT. It specifies CASSRTLGNTEAFF.

J is TRBJ1-2 and V is TRBV6-2 or TRBV6-3; 12 bases map to TRBD1. V was pared by 2 bases and J by 4 bases, with 5 bases of the junction left unmatched. CDR1 and CDR2 (germline): MNHEY, SVGEGT. The CDR3 has 16 residues. CDR3 coding DNA: TGTGCCAGCAGTTACAACCGGGACAGGGGGCTCTATGGCTACACCTTC. Translated, it gives CASSYNRDRGLYGYTF.

In nucleotides, the CDR3 is TGTGCCAGCAGCCCGTTTAGCGGGGGGGCCGAAGATACGCAGTATTTT. This encodes CASSPFSGGAEDTQYF. The V and J genes are TRBV12-3 or TRBV12-4 and TRBJ2-3; 11 nucleotides line up with TRBD2. The CDR3 extends over 16 amino acids. With 6 bases clipped from V and 5 bases from J, the junction kept 10 bases outside the gene matches.

In its sample, this clonotype was seen a few times. The V call is TRBV4-1, the J call TRBJ1-1, with D uncertain. The CDR3 runs to 12 residues. Trimming removed 3 bases from V and 8 bases from J, with 10 bases in between. Germline V gene data show CDR1 as MGHRA and CDR2 as YSYEKL. The CDR3 reads CASSHSPREAFF. CDR3 in DNA: TGCGCCAGCAGCCACTCACCCCGGGAAGCTTTCTTT.

The rearrangement joins TRBV29-1 to TRBJ2-1; D call uncertain. CDR3 size: 15 residues. CDR1 and CDR2 from the germline V gene are SQVTM and ANQGSEA. V shed 0 bases and J shed 4 bases, with 13 bases lying between them. Written as DNA, the CDR3 is TGCAGCGTTGAAGATCAGGCAATTCTATACAATGAGCAGTTCTTC. Protein sequence: CSVEDQAILYNEQFF.

V usage is TRBV6-1 and J usage is TRBJ1-2; 9 bases are a match to TRBD1. The germline V gene encodes CDR1 MNHNS and CDR2 SASEGT. Trimming at V came to 7 bases and at J to 7 bases, leaving 10 bases not matched to a gene. The CDR3 covers 14 residues. CDR3 in DNA: TGTGCCAGCACCACAGGGGGCGGTTTCTCTGGCTACACCTTC. Its translation: CASTTGGGFSGYTF.

This clonotype was found a few times. The chain joins TRBV12-3 or TRBV12-4 to TRBJ2-5; the match to TRBD2 covers 10 bases. The CDR3 runs 13 residues. V shed 6 bases, J shed 2 bases, and the junction held 0 bases outside the gene matches. CDR3 in amino acids: CASRLAGQETQYF. CDR3 DNA sequence: TGTGCCAGCAGACTAGCGGGGCAAGAGACCCAGTACTTC.

This rearrangement joins TRBV10-3 to TRBJ2-5, with D possibly being TRBD1 (6 bases). Looked up from germline, CDR1 is ENHRY and CDR2 is SYGVKD. The CDR3 runs to 16 residues. Trimming removed 4 bases from V and 1 base from J, with 16 bases in between. The CDR3 region is CAISGNREIRQETQYF. In nucleotides, the CDR3 is TGTGCCATCAGTGGAAACAGGGAAATTCGCCAAGAGACCCAGTACTTC.

This clonotype has only a few counts. The chain has TRBV10-3 and TRBJ2-3; D ambiguous. Germline V lookup: CDR1 ENHRY, CDR2 SYGVKD. V was shortened by 8 bases and J by 5 bases, with 17 bases between the two germline ends. The CDR3 has 14 residues. CDR3 nucleotides: TGTGCCATCGGCTCGAACAGCCCCCTAGATACGCAGTATTTT. It codes for CAIGSNSPLDTQYF.

This clonotype has more than one count but fewer than ten. The chain combines TRBV20-1 with TRBJ2-5; D may match TRBD1 or TRBD2 (5 bases each). Germline V gene sequence: CDR1 DFQATT, CDR2 SNEGSKA (reference sequence). This CDR3 is 13 amino acids long. V gave up 6 bases and J gave up 2 bases, with 13 bases separating them. This chain's CDR3 is CSAGELSQETQYF. Written as DNA, the CDR3 is TGCAGTGCGGGGGAGTTATCACAAGAGACCCAGTACTTC.

The chain carries TRBV10-3 and TRBJ1-1; tentative D call: TRBD1 (5 bases). The germline V gene has CDR1 ENHRY and CDR2 SYGVKD. Trimming shortened V by 7 bases and J by 6 bases, and 15 bases separated the two germline ends. CDR3 length: 13 amino acids. DNA for the CDR3: TGTGCCATCACCCCATTCAGGGAAGCTGAAGCTTTCTTT. This gives the protein CAITPFREAEAFF.

This chain uses TRBV2 with TRBJ2-3; no clear D. The germline gives CDR1 SNHLY, CDR2 FYNNEI. V lost 11 bases and J 1 base, leaving 13 bases between the germline ends. This CDR3 region has 13 residues. In DNA, the CDR3 is TGTGCCGTTCGAGGCTCCCGCACAGATACGCAGTATTTT. Protein product: CAVRGSRTDTQYF.

This chain links TRBV12-3 or TRBV12-4 with TRBJ1-6; D may be TRBD1 (5 bases). V lost 5 bases to trimming and J lost 8 bases, with 13 bases between them. The CDR3 sequence is 14 residues long. CDR3 sequence reads: CASSVGGFDSPLHF. The CDR3 bases are TGTGCCAGCAGTGTTGGGGGGTTTGATTCACCCCTCCACTTT.

This clonotype was detected once. The rearrangement joins TRBV13 to TRBJ2-3, with D possibly TRBD2 on 5 matching bases. Trimming took off 7 bases at V and 5 bases at J, with 13 bases between the two ends. Germline V lookup: CDR1 PRHDT, CDR2 FYEKMQ (reference sequence). This CDR3 spans 13 amino acids. The CDR3 nucleotides read TGTGCCAGCATCTCCTCTCGGGGAGATACGCAGTATTTT. Translation gives CASISSRGDTQYF. Drawing the rest from reference TRBV13 and TRBJ2-3, the complete variable domain is AAGVIQSPRHLIKEKRETATLKCYPIPRHDTVYWYQQGPGQDPQFLISFYEKMQSDKGSIPDRFSAQQFSDYHSELNMSSLELGDSALYFCASISSRGDTQYFGPGTRLTVL.

This clonotype appeared a few times. V and J are TRBV2 and TRBJ2-5; possibly TRBD1 for D (6 bases). The ends were cut back, 6 bases at V and 1 base at J, with 18 bases in the middle. CDR1 is SNHLY and CDR2 is FYNNEI in the germline V gene. The CDR3 sequence is 16 residues long. As DNA, the CDR3 is TGTGCCAGCAGCGATTACAGGGAATGGGGCCAAGAGACCCAGTACTTC. Translated, it gives CASSDYREWGQETQYF.

The table lists this clonotype with a few counts. CDR3 sequence reads: CASSLPLWNEQFF. CDR3 coding DNA: TGTGCCAGCAGTCTGCCCCTATGGAATGAGCAGTTCTTC. The genes are TRBV12-3 or TRBV12-4 and TRBJ2-1; D unclear. This CDR3 is 13 amino acids long. Trimming took 5 bases from V and 7 from J, leaving 12 bases between them.

This chain uses TRBV2 with TRBJ2-7; 7 bases are a match to TRBD1. This CDR3 region has 13 residues. Germline V gene sequence: CDR1 SNHLY, CDR2 FYNNEI. V trimming: 6 bases; J trimming: 3 bases; junction bases outside the gene matches: 5. CDR3 amino acids: CASRFGQDYEQYF. DNA for the CDR3: TGTGCCAGCAGATTCGGACAGGACTACGAGCAGTACTTC.

The rearrangement links TRBV7-3 to TRBJ2-5; weak D call: TRBD2 (5 bases). The CDR3 runs 15 residues. The V gene's germline CDR1 is SGHTA and CDR2 FQGTGA. V was pared by 1 base and J by 2 bases, with 11 bases between. The DNA for the CDR3 is TGTGCCAGCAGCTTAATCTCGGGAACTCAAGAGACCCAGTACTTC. This sequence encodes CASSLISGTQETQYF.

The chain recombines TRBV11-1 with TRBJ1-1; D is unclear. Germline V gene sequence: CDR1 SGHAT, CDR2 FQDESV (reference sequence). Trimming left V 6 bases short and J 0 bases short, with 11 bases between. CDR3 size: 14 residues. CDR3 sequence (DNA): TGTGCCAGCAGAAAGGGCGATATGAACACTGAAGCTTTCTTT. This encodes CASRKGDMNTEAFF.